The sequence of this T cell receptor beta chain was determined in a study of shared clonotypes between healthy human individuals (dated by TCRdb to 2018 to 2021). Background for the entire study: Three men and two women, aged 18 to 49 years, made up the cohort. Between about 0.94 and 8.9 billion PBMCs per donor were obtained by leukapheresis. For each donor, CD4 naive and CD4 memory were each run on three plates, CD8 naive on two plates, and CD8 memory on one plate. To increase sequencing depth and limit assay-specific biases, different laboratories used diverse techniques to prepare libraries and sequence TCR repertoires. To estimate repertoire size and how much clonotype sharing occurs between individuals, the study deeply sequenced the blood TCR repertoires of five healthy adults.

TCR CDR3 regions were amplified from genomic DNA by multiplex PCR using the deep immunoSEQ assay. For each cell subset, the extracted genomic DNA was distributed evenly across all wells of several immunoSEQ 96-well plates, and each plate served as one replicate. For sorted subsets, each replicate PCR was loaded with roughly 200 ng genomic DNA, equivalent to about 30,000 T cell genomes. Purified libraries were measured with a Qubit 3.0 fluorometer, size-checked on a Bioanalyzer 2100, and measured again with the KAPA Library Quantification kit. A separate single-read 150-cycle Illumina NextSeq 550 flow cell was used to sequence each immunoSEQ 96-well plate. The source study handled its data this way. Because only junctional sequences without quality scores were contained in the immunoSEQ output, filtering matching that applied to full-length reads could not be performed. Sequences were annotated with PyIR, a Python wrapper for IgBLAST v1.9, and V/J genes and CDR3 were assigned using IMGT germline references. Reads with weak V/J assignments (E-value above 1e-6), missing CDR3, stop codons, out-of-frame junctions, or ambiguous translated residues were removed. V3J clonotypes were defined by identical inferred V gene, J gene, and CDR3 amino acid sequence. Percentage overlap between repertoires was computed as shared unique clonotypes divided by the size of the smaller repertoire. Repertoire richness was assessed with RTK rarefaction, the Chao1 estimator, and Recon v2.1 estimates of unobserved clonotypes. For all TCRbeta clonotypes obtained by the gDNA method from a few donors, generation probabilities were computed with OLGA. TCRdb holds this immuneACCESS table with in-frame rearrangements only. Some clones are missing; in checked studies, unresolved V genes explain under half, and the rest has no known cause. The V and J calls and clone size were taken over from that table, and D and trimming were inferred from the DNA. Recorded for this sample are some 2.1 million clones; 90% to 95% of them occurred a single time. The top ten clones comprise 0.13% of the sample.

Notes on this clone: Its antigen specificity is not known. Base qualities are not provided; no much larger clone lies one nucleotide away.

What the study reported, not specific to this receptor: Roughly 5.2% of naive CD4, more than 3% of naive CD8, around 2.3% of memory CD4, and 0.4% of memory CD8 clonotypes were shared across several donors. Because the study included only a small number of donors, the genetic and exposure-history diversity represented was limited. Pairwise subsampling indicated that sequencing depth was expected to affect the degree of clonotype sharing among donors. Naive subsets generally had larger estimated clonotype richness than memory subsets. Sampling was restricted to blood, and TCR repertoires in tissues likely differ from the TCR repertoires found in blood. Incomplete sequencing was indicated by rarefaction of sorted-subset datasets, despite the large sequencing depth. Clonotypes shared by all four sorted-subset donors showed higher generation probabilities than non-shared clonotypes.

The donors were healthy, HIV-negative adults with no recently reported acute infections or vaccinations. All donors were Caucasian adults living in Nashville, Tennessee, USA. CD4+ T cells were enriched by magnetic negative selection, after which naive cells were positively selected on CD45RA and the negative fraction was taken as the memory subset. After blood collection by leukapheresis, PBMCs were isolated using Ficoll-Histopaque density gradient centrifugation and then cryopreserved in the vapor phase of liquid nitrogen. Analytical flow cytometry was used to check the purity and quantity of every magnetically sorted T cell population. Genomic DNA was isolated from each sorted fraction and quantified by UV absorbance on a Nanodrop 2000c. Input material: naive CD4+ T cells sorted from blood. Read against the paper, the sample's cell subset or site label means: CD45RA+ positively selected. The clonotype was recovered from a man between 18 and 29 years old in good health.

The DNA sequence is as follows: TGTGCCCACAGTGAATGGGTCTATGGCTACACCTTC. This translates into CAHSEWVYGYTF. Recombination joined TRBV30 with TRBJ1-2; there is no confident call for the D gene. V sheds 8 bases and J sheds 4 bases, leaving 14 bases between their ends. In the germline V gene (reference sequence), CDR1 corresponds to GTSNPN and CDR2 to SVGIG. The CDR3 numbers 12 residues from cysteine through phenylalanine. Kept here is only the CDR3 DNA, which spans 36 bases and is read in frame from base 1.